Shown below are 2 T cell receptor beta chains from a single sample sequenced in a study of T-cell reconstitution after alpha-beta-depleted transplantation in children. A TCRbeta library incorporating unique molecular identifiers was prepared. Using its own MiXCR run on the PCR reads, TCRdb lists one record per CDR3 protein. Here the sample spans approximately 650,000 distinct CDR3 sequences, around 13% being singletons. The starting material was PBMCs, obtained before TCRalphabeta/CD19-depleted stem cell transplant. All receptors derive from a girl aged 2-10 years with congenital amegakaryocytic thrombocytopenia, due to receive a stem cell transplant.

The chain recombines TRBV5-1 with TRBJ2-1; 9 bases map to TRBD1. The CDR3 totals 15 residues. Germline V gene sequence: CDR1 SGHRS, CDR2 YFSETQ. V dropped 8 bases and J dropped 8; count of bases not matched to a gene: 14. CDR3 protein: CASERTGTGKHEQFF. The CDR3, as DNA: TGCGCCAGTGAGAGGACCGGGACAGGGAAGCATGAGCAGTTCTTC.

The DNA of the CDR3 is TGTGCCAGCAGCTCCGGACAGGGGCGGAATACGCAGTATTTT. Translation: CASSSGQGRNTQYF. The chain employs TRBV11-2 and TRBJ2-3; TRBD1 matches at 9 bases. V lost 4 bases to trimming and J lost 7 bases; unmatched junction nucleotides: 6. The CDR3 runs to 14 residues. Germline loops: CDR1 SGHAT, CDR2 FQNNGV.